A single sample gave rise to the 20 T cell receptor beta chains below, sequenced in a study of blood T cell repertoires in COVID-19. TCRdb keeps only in-frame clones here, not all; method: immunoSEQ multiplex PCR. The sample contains approximately 87,000 clones, 85% to 90% of which appear only once. Sequencing was done on a sample of peripheral blood. The receptors come from a man aged 70-80 years with active or convalescent COVID-19.

The chain carries TRBV27 and TRBJ1-5, with a possible D match to TRBD1 (5 bases). Germline-derived CDR1 and CDR2 are MNHEY and SMNVEV (reference sequence). The length of the CDR3 is 14 residues. With 3 bases removed from V and 7 bases from J, the gap between germline ends came to 13 bases. The CDR3 DNA is TGTGCCAGCAGTTTCCAGGGATACGGCCAGCCCCAGCATTTT. It encodes CASSFQGYGQPQHF.

A remark on this clone: Other DNA sequences of this sample code for an identical CDR3. The chain carries TRBV7-2 and TRBJ1-5; the D gene is possibly TRBD1 (5 bases). The V end lost 3 bases, the J end lost 1 base, and 7 bases lay between the germline ends. The length of the CDR3 is 14 residues. In germline, CDR1 is SGHTA, CDR2 FQGNSA. The CDR3 loop reads CASSFDSSNQPQHF. The DNA for the CDR3 is TGTGCCAGCAGCTTCGACAGCAGCAATCAGCCCCAGCATTTT.

V and J are TRBV27 and TRBJ2-3; D gene uncertain. Per germline, CDR1 MNHEY and CDR2 SMNVEV (reference sequence). The CDR3 covers 13 residues. V lost 5 bases to trimming and J lost 5 bases, with 11 bases between them. CDR3 DNA: TGTGCCAGCAGTACGATTTACAAAGATACGCAGTATTTT. Encoded protein: CASSTIYKDTQYF.

In this sample, this clone turned up once. J is TRBJ2-7 and V is TRBV4-2, with 7 bases fitting TRBD2. J lost 2 bases, V lost 5 bases, and 6 bases had no gene match. Germline V lookup: CDR1 LGHNA, CDR2 YNFKEQ. This CDR3 is built from 14 residues. Here the CDR3 reads CASSGRGSTYEQYF. DNA for the CDR3: TGTGCCAGCAGCGGACGCGGGAGCACCTACGAGCAGTACTTC.

This clone was seen only a few times. The chain combines TRBV6-7 with TRBJ1-2; D gene uncertain. TRBV6-7 is treated as an ORF (open reading frame) with a function not yet certain. V was clipped by 0 bases and J by 4 bases, with 12 bases between them. The length of the CDR3 is 15 residues. CDR3 amino acids: CASSYSITGFYGYTF. The CDR3 bases are TGTGCCAGCAGTTACTCGATCACCGGGTTCTATGGCTACACCTTC.

The CDR3 DNA sequence: TGTGCCAGCAGTCTCGGGGGGGGCGAGCAGTACTTC. It translates to CASSLGGGEQYF. The rearrangement joins TRBV2 to TRBJ2-7, with 8 bases fitting TRBD2. The V gene's germline CDR1 is SNHLY and CDR2 FYNNEI. This CDR3 has 12 residues. V trimming: 5 bases; J trimming: 6 bases; junction bases outside the gene matches: 3.

The gene calls are TRBV7-8 and TRBJ1-2; D not resolved. Trimming took 1 base from V and 2 from J, leaving 8 bases between them. The CDR3 consists of 14 residues. Germline loops: CDR1 SGHVS, CDR2 FQNEAQ. CDR3 DNA sequence: TGTGCCAGCAGCTTAGATTACAGCAACTATGGCTACACCTTC. Amino acids: CASSLDYSNYGYTF.

CDR3: CASSLPWRTSGNTIYF. CDR3 coding DNA: TGTGCCAGCAGCCTCCCTTGGAGGACCTCTGGAAACACCATATATTTT. The V and J genes are TRBV7-9 and TRBJ1-3; D not resolved. This CDR3 comprises 16 residues. The ends were cut back, 5 bases at V and 0 bases at J, with 14 bases in the middle. Per germline, CDR1 SEHNR and CDR2 FQNEAQ (reference sequence).

The V call is TRBV6-5, the J call TRBJ2-1; perhaps TRBD2 as D (6 bases). Germline values: CDR1 MNHEY, CDR2 SVGAGI. V lost 11 bases and J lost 9, with 20 bases in between. CDR3 length: 13 amino acids. DNA for the CDR3: TGTGCCGCGAAGACTAGTCTAAACGGTGAGCAGTTCTTC. Protein: CAAKTSLNGEQFF.

V gene TRBV7-3 combines with J gene TRBJ1-1; possible D gene TRBD1, 5 bases. The CDR3 totals 15 residues. Germline-derived CDR1 and CDR2 are SGHTA and FQGTGA. V dropped 5 bases and J dropped 3 bases, with 16 bases sitting between them. The CDR3 coding sequence is TGTGCCAGCAGCCGCGGTGGAAAAGGGGACACTGAAGCTTTCTTT. It is translated as CASSRGGKGDTEAFF.

The rearrangement uses TRBV6-6 and TRBJ2-7; 7 bases align to TRBD2. V gave up 6 bases and J gave up 2 bases; unmatched junction bases: 10. The CDR3 length is 15 residues. Germline lookup yields CDR1 MNHNY and CDR2 SVGAGI (reference sequence). For the CDR3, the DNA is TGTGCCAGCAGCTACCCGGCTAGCGGCACCTACGAGCAGTACTTC. Amino acid sequence: CASSYPASGTYEQYF.

The CDR3 reads CASSLSTGQGNEQFF. In nucleotides, the CDR3 is TGCGCCAGCAGCTTGTCTACGGGACAGGGAAATGAGCAGTTCTTC. This chain joins TRBV5-1 and TRBJ2-1, with TRBD1 matching 9 bases. The CDR3 loop spans 15 amino acids. Unmatched junction bases numbered 6, after V lost 1 base and J lost 7 bases. Germline lookup yields CDR1 SGHRS and CDR2 YFSETQ.

To note about this clone: This CDR3 is also generated by other DNA sequences in the sample. The CDR3 DNA reads TGTGCCAGCTCACCACCATATAGCAATCAGCCCCAGCATTTT. Encoded protein: CASSPPYSNQPQHF. The genes are TRBV18 and TRBJ1-5; no clear D gene. The CDR3 extends over 14 amino acids. Trimming stripped 0 bases from V and 0 bases from J, with 3 bases between. Germline CDR1 reads KGHSH; CDR2 reads LQKENI.

The chain combines TRBV5-4 with TRBJ2-7; 8 bases align to TRBD1. The CDR3 totals 16 residues. The germline gives CDR1 SGHNT, CDR2 YYREEE (reference sequence). Trimming at V came to 4 bases and at J to 6 bases, leaving 15 bases not matched to a gene. The chain's CDR3 is CASSPDPARGRSEQYF. CDR3 DNA: TGTGCCAGCAGCCCCGACCCGGCCAGGGGGCGCAGCGAGCAGTACTTC.

The chain uses TRBV7-2 and TRBJ2-2, with D perhaps TRBD1 (6 bases). Trimming removed 5 bases at V and 6 bases at J, with 13 bases between. This CDR3 is built from 14 residues. Germline CDR1 and CDR2: SGHTA and FQGNSA. The CDR3 DNA sequence: TGTGCCAGCAGCGAAAACAGGGCATCCGGGGAGCTGTTTTTT. This encodes CASSENRASGELFF.

As regards this clone: One end of the junction does not line up with germline, which may come from a read error. CDR3 residues: CASSPDRGNEQFF. Here the CDR3 DNA reads TGTGCTAGCAGCCCCGACAGGGGTAATGAGCAGTTCTTC. The gene calls are TRBV7-7 and TRBJ2-1; TRBD1 matches 8 bases. The CDR3 extends over 13 amino acids. Germline V gene sequence: CDR1 SSHAT, CDR2 FNYEAQ (reference sequence).

The chain employs TRBV3-1 (or the pseudogene TRBV3-2) and TRBJ2-5, with D hard to call. The V end was cut by 5 bases, the J end by 4 bases, with 11 bases between. Germline lookup yields CDR1 LGHDT and CDR2 YNNKEL (reference sequence). This CDR3 has 13 amino acids. The CDR3 DNA follows: TGTGCCAGCAGCACCAGGATCGGAGAGACCCAGTACTTC. Its translation: CASSTRIGETQYF.

The genes are TRBV30 and TRBJ2-7, with 8 bases aligning to TRBD2. The germline V gene encodes CDR1 GTSNPN and CDR2 SVGIG (reference sequence). There are 13 residues in the CDR3. Trimming took 4 bases from V and 6 from J; bases not matched to a gene: 8. The CDR3 region is CAWNGAGVGEQYF. The CDR3 region has the DNA TGTGCCTGGAACGGAGCGGGAGTAGGCGAGCAGTACTTC.

The J gene is TRBJ2-1, the V gene TRBV3-1 (or the pseudogene TRBV3-2), with 8 bases that match TRBD2. CDR1 and CDR2 (germline): LGHDT, YNNKEL (reference sequence). CDR3 length: 14 residues. V was clipped by 1 base and J by 8 bases; unmatched bases: 4. Here the CDR3 DNA reads TGTGCCAGCAGCCAAGGCGGGAGGATGGATGAGCAGTTCTTC. Translating gives CASSQGGRMDEQFF.

The chain combines TRBV4-3 with TRBJ2-1; D gene ambiguous. V dropped 3 bases and J dropped 6 bases, with 15 bases sitting between them. The germline gives CDR1 LGHNA, CDR2 YSLEER. CDR3 size: 15 residues. The CDR3 protein is CASSQAIDLSNEQFF. DNA of the CDR3: TGCGCCAGCAGCCAGGCTATCGACTTGTCCAATGAGCAGTTCTTC.